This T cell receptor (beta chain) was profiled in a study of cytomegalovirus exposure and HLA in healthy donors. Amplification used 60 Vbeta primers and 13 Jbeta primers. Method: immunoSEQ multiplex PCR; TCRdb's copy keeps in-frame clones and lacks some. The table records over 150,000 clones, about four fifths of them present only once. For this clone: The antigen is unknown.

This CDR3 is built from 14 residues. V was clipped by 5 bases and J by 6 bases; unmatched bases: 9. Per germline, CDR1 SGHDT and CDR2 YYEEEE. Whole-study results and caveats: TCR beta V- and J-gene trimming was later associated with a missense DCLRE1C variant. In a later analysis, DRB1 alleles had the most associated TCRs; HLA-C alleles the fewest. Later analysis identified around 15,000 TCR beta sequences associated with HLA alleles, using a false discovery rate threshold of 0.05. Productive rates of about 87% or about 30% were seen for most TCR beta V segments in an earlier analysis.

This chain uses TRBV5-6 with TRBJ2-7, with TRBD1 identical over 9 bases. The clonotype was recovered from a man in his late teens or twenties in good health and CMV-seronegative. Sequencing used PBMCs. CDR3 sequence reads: CASSSGTGTVEQYF. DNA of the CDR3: TGTGCCAGCAGTTCCGGGACAGGGACTGTCGAGCAGTACTTC.